A selection of T cell receptor beta chains follows, all from one sample in a study of beta chain features in type 1 diabetes. Assay used: immunoSEQ multiplex PCR; TCRdb lists only in-frame clones, some missing. Of about 350,000 clones in the sample, roughly a fifth were seen once. Sequenced input: naive CD4+ T cells from blood. Receptors were obtained from a woman aged 18-29 years in good health. Both conserved end residues are part of each CDR3.

V gene: TRBV13
J gene: TRBJ1-1
CDR3 protein: CASSFYRGTEAFF

V gene: TRBV15
J gene: TRBJ1-6
CDR3 protein: CATSFMTGDSPLHF

V gene: TRBV29-1
J gene: TRBJ2-5
CDR3 protein: CSGTGTVQETQYF

V gene: TRBV7-9
J gene: TRBJ2-3
CDR3 protein: CASSLYGQSTDTQYF

V gene: TRBV5-1
J gene: TRBJ1-6
CDR3 protein: CASSPFEGAQNSPLHF

V gene: TRBV11-3
J gene: TRBJ2-7
CDR3 protein: CASSSPGDRSSYEQYF

V gene: TRBV20-1
J gene: TRBJ1-1
CDR3 protein: CSARQGTEAFF

V gene: TRBV21-1
J gene: TRBJ2-7
CDR3 protein: CARSDWEAHYEQYF

V gene: TRBV5-1
J gene: TRBJ2-3
CDR3 protein: CASSLTSGGSDTQYF

V gene: TRBV18
J gene: TRBJ1-2
CDR3 protein: CASSPSDSNYGYTF

V gene: TRBV4-1
J gene: TRBJ1-5
CDR3 protein: CASSQTTGFQPQHF

V gene: TRBV13
J gene: TRBJ2-1
CDR3 protein: CASTSSRGSYNEQFF

V gene: TRBV15
J gene: TRBJ2-2
CDR3 protein: CATSRADSGQPLAGELFF

V gene: TRBV4-1
J gene: TRBJ2-7
CDR3 protein: CASSSIGGSYEQYF

V gene: TRBV18
J gene: TRBJ2-2
CDR3 protein: CASSPLQVSNTGELFF

V gene: TRBV30
J gene: TRBJ2-2
CDR3 protein: CACLQGSGGTGELFF

V gene: TRBV7-9
J gene: TRBJ1-2
CDR3 protein: CATRTGDGYTF

V gene: TRBV4-3
J gene: TRBJ2-2
CDR3 protein: CASSQADRSNTGELFF

V gene: TRBV14
J gene: TRBJ2-1
CDR3 protein: CASSNDLAGDNEQFF

V gene: TRBV7-9
J gene: TRBJ2-4
CDR3 protein: CASSLNGIAKNIQYF

V gene: TRBV7-9
J gene: TRBJ1-1
CDR3 protein: CASSFGDILNTEAFF

V gene: TRBV19
J gene: TRBJ1-2
CDR3 protein: CASSPQGRRVGYTF

V gene: TRBV30
J gene: TRBJ2-1
CDR3 protein: CAWSTRNEQFF

V gene: TRBV7-9
J gene: TRBJ2-5
CDR3 protein: CASSLEREDQETQYF

V gene: TRBV5-1
J gene: TRBJ1-2
CDR3 protein: CASSYRTGQGDGYTF

V gene: TRBV11-3
J gene: TRBJ1-2
CDR3 protein: CASSYGQVYGYTF

V gene: TRBV11-3
J gene: TRBJ2-3
CDR3 protein: CASSFGDRVSTDTQYF

V gene: TRBV18
J gene: TRBJ1-6
CDR3 protein: CASSPIASGQGSSPLHF

V gene: TRBV7-2
J gene: TRBJ2-3
CDR3 protein: CASSRSAGGADTQYF

V gene: TRBV4-2
J gene: TRBJ2-3
CDR3 protein: CASSQPAGETTDTQYF

V gene: TRBV10-3
J gene: TRBJ2-1
CDR3 protein: CAISGANSPAIF

V gene: TRBV19
J gene: TRBJ2-5
CDR3 protein: CASTGGAETQYF

V gene: TRBV5-1
J gene: TRBJ2-7
CDR3 protein: CASSTSGTYEQYF

V gene: TRBV30
J gene: TRBJ2-7
CDR3 protein: CAWSASGTEQYF

V gene: TRBV6-6
J gene: TRBJ1-5
CDR3 protein: CASSYRLATNQPQHF

V gene: TRBV5-4
J gene: TRBJ2-1
CDR3 protein: CASSFISVTGNEQFF

V gene: TRBV7-9
J gene: TRBJ1-4
CDR3 protein: CASSLHHDLTGLYEEKLFF

V gene: TRBV18
J gene: TRBJ1-1
CDR3 protein: CASSPRVRDTEAFF

V gene: TRBV11-2
J gene: TRBJ2-4
CDR3 protein: CASSLEAGLKNIQYF

V gene: TRBV4-1
J gene: TRBJ2-7
CDR3 protein: CASSQLPGQGENEQYF

V gene: TRBV30
J gene: TRBJ1-2
CDR3 protein: CAWSETGYGYTF

V gene: TRBV5-8
J gene: TRBJ2-4
CDR3 protein: CASSLGGLAKNIQYF

V gene: TRBV5-1
J gene: TRBJ2-5
CDR3 protein: CASSLVGLAGETQYF

V gene: TRBV29-1
J gene: TRBJ1-4
CDR3 protein: CSGLSSNEKLFF

V gene: TRBV30
J gene: TRBJ1-5
CDR3 protein: CAWSPGGNQPQHF

V gene: TRBV7-6
J gene: TRBJ2-7
CDR3 protein: CASSPRPGGGNEQYF

V gene: TRBV11-2
J gene: TRBJ2-5
CDR3 protein: CASSLGHQETQYF

V gene: TRBV18
J gene: TRBJ2-7
CDR3 protein: CASSPGEWAYEQYF

V gene: TRBV14
J gene: TRBJ2-1
CDR3 protein: CASSPGGPYNEQFF

V gene: TRBV30
J gene: TRBJ2-6
CDR3 protein: CAWSTGSGANVLTF

V gene: TRBV5-4
J gene: TRBJ1-2
CDR3 protein: CASSLAGQGTSYTF

V gene: TRBV4-1
J gene: TRBJ2-5
CDR3 protein: CASSLGQGTKKTQYF

V gene: TRBV6-6
J gene: TRBJ1-1
CDR3 protein: CASSQDRGLRHTEAFF

V gene: TRBV5-1
J gene: TRBJ2-6
CDR3 protein: CASSRGTDPPGANVLTF

V gene: TRBV28
J gene: TRBJ1-2
CDR3 protein: CASDFRGRDYGYTF

V gene: TRBV10-3
J gene: TRBJ1-2
CDR3 protein: CAISAGNYGYTF

V gene: TRBV5-1
J gene: TRBJ2-1
CDR3 protein: CASSLVLAGENEQFF

V gene: TRBV9
J gene: TRBJ1-6
CDR3 protein: CASSADHTGYNSPLHF

V gene: TRBV7-2
J gene: TRBJ2-3
CDR3 protein: CASSSDSSTDTQYF